Each of the 31 T cell receptor beta chains below was sequenced from the same sample in a study of blood T cell repertoires in COVID-19. Using immunoSEQ multiplex PCR, the repertoire was profiled, and TCRdb retains in-frame clones only, with some absent. The table includes 350,000 to 450,000 clones, over 75% detected once. Input material: peripheral blood. Receptors were obtained from a middle-aged woman with COVID-19, enrolled during active disease.

V is TRBV7-8 and J is TRBJ2-5, with TRBD2 as a possible D gene (5 bases). Germline V CDR1 and CDR2: SGHVS, FQNEAQ. This CDR3 spans 13 amino acids. V lost 0 bases and J 5 bases, leaving 7 bases between the germline ends. The CDR3 sequence: CASSLARRETQYF. CDR3 in DNA: TGTGCCAGCAGCTTAGCCAGGAGGGAGACCCAGTACTTC.

V is TRBV6-6 and J is TRBJ1-6; TRBD1 aligns across 7 bases. The CDR3 is 17 residues long. CDR1 and CDR2 (germline): MNHNY, SVGAGI (reference sequence). V was clipped by 5 bases and J by 0 bases; unmatched bases: 7. The CDR3 DNA reads TGTGCCAGCAGTCAACAGGGGCACGGCTCCTATAATTCACCCCTCCACTTT. Translated: CASSQQGHGSYNSPLHF.

The chain joins TRBV27 to TRBJ1-2; D is uncertain. There are 16 residues in the CDR3. Trimming removed 2 bases from V and 8 bases from J, with 21 bases in between. Per the germline V gene, CDR1 is MNHEY and CDR2 is SMNVEV (reference sequence). In DNA form, the CDR3 reads TGTGCCAGCAGTTTACGTCCTAGCGGGAGCAGTGACGGCTACACCTTC. Encoded protein: CASSLRPSGSSDGYTF.

Of note for this clone: The sample holds other DNA sequences that translate to the same CDR3. V and J are TRBV27 and TRBJ1-1, with 7 nucleotides matching TRBD1. This CDR3 contains 14 residues. Germline V gene data show CDR1 as MNHEY and CDR2 as SMNVEV (reference sequence). The V segment lost 3 bases and the J segment 4 bases; nucleotides outside the gene matches: 5. The CDR3 DNA is TGTGCCAGCAGTTTGAGACAGGGCGGCACTGAAGCTTTCTTT. Protein product: CASSLRQGGTEAFF.

The chain recombines TRBV7-3 with TRBJ2-2; TRBD1 matches 7 bases. The CDR3 runs 13 residues. In germline, CDR1 is SGHTA, CDR2 FQGTGA. J lost 6 bases, V lost 3 bases, and 1 base had no gene match. The DNA of the CDR3 is TGTGCCAGCAGCTTCCAGGGGGCCGGGGAGCTGTTTTTT. Translated, it gives CASSFQGAGELFF.

The chain links TRBV7-2 to TRBJ1-5; 8 positions match TRBD1. J lost 2 bases, V lost 4 bases, and 7 bases had no gene match. CDR3 length: 16 amino acids. In germline, CDR1 is SGHTA, CDR2 FQGNSA. CDR3 coding DNA: TGTGCCAGCAGCTCCCGTCCGGGACAGGGCAATCAGCCCCAGCATTTT. Translating it yields CASSSRPGQGNQPQHF.

This clone has just one count. The chain couples TRBV10-3 to TRBJ1-4; D is undetermined. CDR3 length equals 13 residues. Germline V lookup: CDR1 ENHRY, CDR2 SYGVKD. The V gene lost 7 bases and the J gene lost 0 bases, with 6 bases spanning the gap. CDR3 loop: CAIKSATNEKLFF. The CDR3 nucleotides read TGTGCCATCAAGTCGGCAACTAATGAAAAACTGTTTTTT.

This sequence joins TRBV5-3 and TRBJ1-3; tentative D call: TRBD1 (5 bases). TRBV5-3 is an ORF, and what it does is uncertain. This CDR3 region has 15 residues. V lost 4 bases to trimming and J lost 4 bases, with 15 bases between them. CDR3 loop: CARSPISGFGNTIYF. The CDR3 DNA follows: TGTGCCAGAAGCCCGATCTCAGGGTTCGGAAACACCATATATTTT.

The chain uses TRBV11-3 and TRBJ2-2; the match to TRBD2 covers 7 bases. J was trimmed by 4 bases and V by 0 bases; bases with no gene match: 5. The V gene's germline CDR1 is SGHNT and CDR2 YENEEA. The CDR3 has 16 amino acids. Here the CDR3 reads CASSLDLGGGTGELFF. DNA for the CDR3: TGTGCCAGCAGCTTAGATTTGGGCGGGGGCACCGGGGAGCTGTTTTTT.

The V gene is TRBV5-8, the J gene TRBJ1-1, with D maybe TRBD1 (5 bases). CDR1 is SGHTS and CDR2 is YDEGEE in the germline V gene. This CDR3 contains 16 residues. V was shortened by 0 bases and J by 2 bases, with 14 bases between the two germline ends. The CDR3 region is CASSLAGVGRNTEAFF. CDR3 coding DNA: TGTGCCAGCAGCTTGGCGGGGGTAGGTCGAAACACTGAAGCTTTCTTT.

The CDR3 spells CASSPNLGTGIQPQHF. CDR3 bases: TGTGCCAGCAGTCCAAACCTCGGGACAGGGATACAGCCCCAGCATTTT. The chain uses TRBV6-2 or TRBV6-3 and TRBJ1-5; 9 bases map to TRBD1. Trimming at V came to 5 bases and at J to 7 bases, leaving 12 bases not matched to a gene. This CDR3 spans 16 amino acids. CDR1 MNHEY and CDR2 SVGEGT come from the germline V gene.

The rearrangement uses TRBV30 and TRBJ1-4; D possibly corresponds to TRBD1 (5 bases). With 2 bases removed from V and 7 bases from J, the gap between germline ends came to 17 bases. The V gene's germline CDR1 is GTSNPN and CDR2 SVGIG (reference sequence). There are 15 residues in the CDR3. CDR3 sequence (DNA): TGTGCCTGGAGTTCAGGGTCTTATAGGATTGAAAAACTGTTTTTT. Its translation is CAWSSGSYRIEKLFF.

The chain has TRBV5-5 and TRBJ1-2, with TRBD1 as a possible D gene (5 bases). V gave up 0 bases and J gave up 0 bases, with 18 bases separating them. The CDR3 has 18 residues. From germline, CDR1 is SGHKS and CDR2 YYEKEE (reference sequence). DNA of the CDR3: TGTGCCAGCAGCTTGGAGGTGGGGCTACGAACTCCTAACTATGGCTACACCTTC. It specifies CASSLEVGLRTPNYGYTF.

The genes are TRBV3-1 (or the pseudogene TRBV3-2) and TRBJ1-2; D not resolved. The CDR3 has 15 residues. Per the germline V gene, CDR1 is LGHDT and CDR2 is YNNKEL (reference sequence). V was trimmed by 4 bases and J by 5 bases, leaving 17 bases between them. The CDR3 here is CASSPAGLPDYGYTF. The CDR3 DNA reads as TGTGCCAGCAGCCCGGCCGGGTTGCCTGATTATGGCTACACCTTC.

This chain links TRBV30 with TRBJ2-1; D is perhaps TRBD2 (5 bases). Germline V CDR1 and CDR2: GTSNPN, SVGIG (reference sequence). The CDR3 totals 13 residues. The CDR3 region is CAIDRGIYNEQFF. CDR3 DNA sequence: TGTGCTATCGACCGGGGTATCTACAATGAGCAGTTCTTC.

This clone was counted between two and nine times. The rearrangement joins TRBV7-2 to TRBJ1-2; the match to TRBD1 covers 7 bases. The germline V gene encodes CDR1 SGHTA and CDR2 FQGNSA. With V trimmed by 2 bases and J by 4 bases, 10 bases remained unmatched. The CDR3 totals 16 residues. The CDR3 here is CASSLSVRGQLYGYTF. In DNA, the CDR3 is TGTGCCAGCAGCTTAAGTGTTCGGGGACAGCTCTATGGCTACACCTTC. Drawing the rest from reference TRBV7-2 and TRBJ1-2, the complete variable domain is GAGVSQSPSNKVTEKGKDVELRCDPISGHTALYWYRQSLGQGLEFLIYFQGNSAPDKSGLPSDRFSAERTGGSVSTLTIQRTQQEDSAVYLCASSLSVRGQLYGYTFGSGTRLTVV.

The chain recombines TRBV7-2 with TRBJ2-7; D may be TRBD2 (7 bases). This CDR3 comprises 15 residues. Trimming took 0 bases from V and 6 from J, leaving 15 bases between them. Germline-derived CDR1 and CDR2 are SGHTA and FQGNSA. Here the CDR3 reads CASSLASRGAFEQYF. DNA for the CDR3: TGTGCCAGCAGCTTAGCGAGCCGGGGGGCGTTCGAGCAGTACTTC.

The V gene is TRBV27, the J gene TRBJ1-5, with 7 bases lining up with TRBD1. Germline V gene sequence: CDR1 MNHEY, CDR2 SMNVEV (reference sequence). J lost 9 bases, V lost 3 bases, and 8 bases had no gene match. The CDR3 has 14 residues. Here the CDR3 DNA reads TGTGCCAGCAGTTTGATACAGGGGAAGTTGCCCCAGCATTTT. Translation gives CASSLIQGKLPQHF.

This clone was recorded only once. The genes are TRBV5-1 and TRBJ1-2, with D possibly being TRBD1 (6 bases). V lost 0 bases and J lost 0, with 12 bases in between. CDR1 is SGHRS, CDR2 YFSETQ, per germline. CDR3 length: 16 residues. In DNA form, the CDR3 reads TGCGCCAGCAGCTTGGGCCCCGCAGGGGCTAACTATGGCTACACCTTC. Translating it yields CASSLGPAGANYGYTF.

The V gene is TRBV6-2 or TRBV6-3, the J gene TRBJ2-1, with a possible D match to TRBD2 (5 bases). CDR1 and CDR2 from the germline V gene are MNHEY and SVGEGT. Deletions cut 1 base from V and 5 bases from J, with 12 bases between. This CDR3 is built from 15 residues. The DNA for the CDR3 is TGTGCCAGCAGTTACTTGGGCGGGCTTAACAATGAGCAGTTCTTC. This gives the protein CASSYLGGLNNEQFF.

The chain uses TRBV30 and TRBJ2-6; D not resolved. Trimming cost V 1 base and J 0 bases, with 7 bases left between them. The CDR3 length is 15 residues. Germline CDR1 reads GTSNPN; CDR2 reads SVGIG (reference sequence). The CDR3 nucleotides read TGTGCCTGGAGTGAGTGGGCCTCTGGGGCCAACGTCCTGACTTTC. This sequence encodes CAWSEWASGANVLTF.

This clone was seen once. The chain recombines TRBV5-1 with TRBJ2-7; possible D gene TRBD1, 5 bases. Germline-derived CDR1 and CDR2 are SGHRS and YFSETQ. V lost 0 bases, J lost 4 bases, and 17 bases lay in between. The CDR3 has 16 amino acids. DNA of the CDR3: TGCGCCAGCAGCTTGGGGTATAGCCAAGGGGCGTACGAGCAGTACTTC. Translated, it gives CASSLGYSQGAYEQYF.

The V and J genes are TRBV28 and TRBJ1-4, with D possibly being TRBD1 (5 bases). Trimming stripped 8 bases from V and 4 bases from J, with 11 bases between. Germline V CDR1 and CDR2: MDHEN, SYDVKM. The CDR3 is made up of 13 amino acids. DNA for the CDR3: TGTGCCAGCCTGGGGGGAAGTAATGAAAAACTGTTTTTT. Its protein product is CASLGGSNEKLFF.

The V and J genes are TRBV7-2 and TRBJ1-3, with TRBD1 as a possible D gene (6 bases). The CDR3 is 17 amino acids. V lost 6 bases, J lost 1 base, and 19 bases lay in between. From germline, CDR1 is SGHTA and CDR2 FQGNSA. This CDR3 is CASSFIHQRGSGNTIYF. The CDR3 coding sequence is TGTGCCAGCAGTTTCATACATCAGAGGGGGTCTGGAAACACCATATATTTT.

V is TRBV28 and J is TRBJ1-3; D gene ambiguous. V was clipped by 6 bases and J by 0 bases, with 9 bases between them. Germline V gene data show CDR1 as MDHEN and CDR2 as SYDVKM. There are 14 residues in the CDR3. The CDR3 region has the DNA TGTGCCAGCAGCCCTGGCTTCTCTGGAAACACCATATATTTT. Translating it yields CASSPGFSGNTIYF.

In this sample, this clone turned up once. This chain links TRBV5-5 with TRBJ1-3; no clear D. The germline V gene encodes CDR1 SGHKS and CDR2 YYEKEE (reference sequence). V lost 0 bases and J 3 bases, leaving 13 bases between the germline ends. This CDR3 has 16 amino acids. This CDR3 is CASSLAWQLGGNTIYF. DNA for the CDR3: TGTGCCAGCAGCTTGGCGTGGCAACTAGGTGGAAACACCATATATTTT.

The chain links TRBV5-1 to TRBJ1-2; 11 positions agree with TRBD1. CDR3 length: 16 residues. Germline V lookup: CDR1 SGHRS, CDR2 YFSETQ. The V gene end was trimmed by 2 bases and the J gene end by 1 base; junction bases not matched to a gene: 4. CDR3: CASSLRGQGDNYGYTF. The DNA of the CDR3 is TGCGCCAGCAGCTTAAGGGGACAGGGGGATAACTATGGCTACACCTTC.

The gene calls are TRBV7-9 and TRBJ2-7; 10 nucleotides align to TRBD1. J gave up 4 bases and V 4 bases, and 7 bases lay outside the gene matches. Germline CDR1 reads SEHNR; CDR2 reads FQNEAQ (reference sequence). CDR3 size: 15 residues. In DNA, the CDR3 is TGTGCCAGCAGCTCGACGGACAGGGGGGTTTACGAGCAGTACTTC. Encoded protein: CASSSTDRGVYEQYF.

This clone was picked up one time. The V gene is TRBV28, the J gene TRBJ2-1; 12 bases map to TRBD2. V was pared by 4 bases and J by 4 bases, with 2 bases of the junction left unmatched. Germline lookup yields CDR1 MDHEN and CDR2 SYDVKM. CDR3 length equals 15 residues. The DNA for the CDR3 is TGTGCCAGCAGTTATGGACTAGCGGGGTACAATGAGCAGTTCTTC. This gives the protein CASSYGLAGYNEQFF.

The chain employs TRBV9 and TRBJ1-2; 7 bases are shared with TRBD1. V gave up 3 bases and J gave up 2 bases; unmatched junction bases: 4. CDR3 length equals 14 residues. Germline CDR1 SGDLS, CDR2 YYNGEE. CDR3 DNA: TGTGCCAGCAGCGGGGGACAGAACAACTATGGCTACACCTTC. Amino acids: CASSGGQNNYGYTF. The full variable domain, in which reference TRBV9 and TRBJ1-2 provide the parts outside the CDR3, is DSGVTQTPKHLITATGQRVTLRCSPRSGDLSVYWYQQSLDQGLQFLIQYYNGEERAKGNILERFSAQQFPDLHSELNLSSLELGDSALYFCASSGGQNNYGYTFGSGTRLTVV.

V is TRBV6-5 and J is TRBJ1-4; 8 nucleotides align to TRBD1. Germline V gene lookup returns CDR1 MNHEY and CDR2 SVGAGI. V lost 6 bases to trimming and J lost 6 bases; unmatched junction nucleotides: 0. This CDR3 comprises 12 residues. CDR3 coding DNA: TGTGCCAGCAGGACAGGGGATGAAAAACTGTTTTTT. Translation gives CASRTGDEKLFF.